This T cell receptor (beta chain) appears in the sequencing data of a study of cytomegalovirus exposure and HLA in healthy donors (dated by TCRdb to 2015 to 2018). About the study as a whole: According to a later analysis, the 120 or so validation repertoires were produced on the same platform as the roughly 720 repertoires of the first cohort. The study aimed to test whether cataloging public T cell receptors could reveal signatures of past pathogen exposure. In addition to the first cohort of 650 to 750 subjects, a separate validation cohort of 130 or so different subjects was used. To predict cytomegalovirus infection status, the study brought together high-throughput TCR immunosequencing, statistical association of individual TCRs with disease status, and machine learning. Study-wide conclusions, independent of this receptor: A few of the identified cytomegalovirus-associated TCR beta chains were confirmed in vitro to be specific for cytomegalovirus antigens. According to the authors, the approach could potentially be generalized to other disease states and immunological phenotypes. A total of about 150 TCR beta chains were listed by the study as associated with cytomegalovirus. A later analysis lacked HLA typing for the validation cohort, so it scored co-occurrence in that cohort across all 110 or so repertoires. The classifier was reported to diagnose cytomegalovirus status with high specificity and sensitivity in both the original cohort and the validation cohort. In a later analysis, TCRs clustered in the first cohort were found to also tend to co-occur in the approximately 120 validation repertoires, with approximately 95% of cluster scores above 0. While some public TCRs were present in many individuals, most TCR sequences turned up only very rarely across donors.

A note on this clone: Its antigen target is currently unknown. Base qualities are not provided; no much larger clone lies one nucleotide away.

The method behind the library was the immunoSEQ multiplex PCR assay. The paper's processing steps were these. A statistical classification framework was developed to diagnose cytomegalovirus status using the catalog of TCR beta chain sequences. This is the immuneACCESS table as TCRdb keeps it, with only in-frame sequences that have V and J called. A part of the clones is gone; compared with another copy, unresolved V genes explain less than half, and the rest is unexplained. That table is the source of V, J and clone size, and D and trimming were worked out from the DNA. The sample has 130,000 or so clones on record, about 88% of them singletons. The ten most abundant clones make up 1.2% of the sample. Trimmed from V: 6 bases; trimmed from J: 3 bases; junction bases lacking a gene match: 2. Counted from cysteine to phenylalanine, this CDR3 has 13 amino acids. Only the CDR3 region is kept as DNA, spanning 39 bases read in frame from base 1. CDR1 ENHRY and CDR2 SYGVKD are derived from the germline V gene.

Separate from the roughly 700-subject first cohort, the validation cohort of about 130 subjects was the group to which the donors belonged. Rearrangement joined TRBV10-3 to TRBJ2-5, and 9 junction bases match TRBD2. The specimen was PBMCs. This clonotype originated in a young woman in good health and CMV-seronegative. The nucleotides read TGTGCCATCAGCGTAGCGGGGGAAGAGACCCAGTACTTC. Its protein product is CAISVAGEETQYF.